This T cell receptor beta chain was sequenced during a study of blood T cell repertoires in COVID-19. Study in general: Both acute and convalescent COVID-19 samples were obtained from the United States, Italy and Spain. Sources were T cells, B-cell-depleted T cells, or PBMCs; the material itself was cDNA or gDNA.

Original handling: Nucleated cell number was recorded as an estimate derived from reference gene primer amplification. Some clones are missing from TCRdb's copy, which holds only in-frame ones; the method was immunoSEQ multiplex PCR. That table is the source of V, J and clone size, and D and trimming were worked out from the DNA. The profile shows about 220,000 clones, more than 65% of them singletons. The CDR3 has 17 residues. Germline V gene data show CDR1 as MNHNS and CDR2 as SASEGT. V lost 2 bases and J 4 bases, leaving 19 bases between the germline ends. This chain uses TRBV6-1 with TRBJ2-3; TRBD2 is a possible D gene (6 bases). This TCR derives from an elderly woman with acute or convalescent COVID-19. Sequencing input: peripheral blood. The DNA for the CDR3 is TGTGCCAGCAGTGAAAGCGTGGCGGGACGAATCGCAGATACGCAGTATTTT. Translating it yields CASSESVAGRIADTQYF.